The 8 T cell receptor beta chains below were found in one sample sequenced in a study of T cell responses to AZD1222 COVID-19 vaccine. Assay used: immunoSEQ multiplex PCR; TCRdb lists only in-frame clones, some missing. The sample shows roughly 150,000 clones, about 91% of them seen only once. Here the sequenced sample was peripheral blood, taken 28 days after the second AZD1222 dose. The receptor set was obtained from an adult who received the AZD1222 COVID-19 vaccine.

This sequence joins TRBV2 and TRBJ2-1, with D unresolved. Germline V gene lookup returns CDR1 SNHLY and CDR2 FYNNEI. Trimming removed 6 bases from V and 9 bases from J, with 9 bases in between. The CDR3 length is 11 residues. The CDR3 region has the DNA TGTGCCAGCAGCGACCTCGTTGAGCAGTTCTTC. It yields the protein CASSDLVEQFF.

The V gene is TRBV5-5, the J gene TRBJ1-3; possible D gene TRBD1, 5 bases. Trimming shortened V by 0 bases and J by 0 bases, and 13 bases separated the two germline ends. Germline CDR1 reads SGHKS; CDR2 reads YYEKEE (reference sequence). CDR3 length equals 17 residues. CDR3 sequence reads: CASSLVGVPDSGNTIYF. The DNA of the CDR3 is TGTGCCAGCAGCTTGGTGGGGGTACCAGACTCTGGAAACACCATATATTTT.

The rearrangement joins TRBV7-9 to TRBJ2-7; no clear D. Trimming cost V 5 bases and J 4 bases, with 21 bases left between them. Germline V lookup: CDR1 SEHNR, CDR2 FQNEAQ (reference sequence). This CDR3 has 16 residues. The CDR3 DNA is TGTGCCAGCAGCCCACCCAACTATGCGAGTGGATACGAGCAGTACTTC. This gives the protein CASSPPNYASGYEQYF. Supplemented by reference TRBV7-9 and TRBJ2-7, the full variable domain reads DTGVSQNPRHKITKRGQNVTFRCDPISEHNRLYWYRQTLGQGPEFLTYFQNEAQLEKSRLLSDRFSAERPKGSFSTLEIQRTEQGDSAMYLCASSPPNYASGYEQYFGPGTRLTVT.

CDR3 coding DNA: TGTGCCAGCAGCCAAGATCGGGGATGGAAGGGCTACACCTTC. This translates into CASSQDRGWKGYTF. This chain connects TRBV3-1 (or the pseudogene TRBV3-2) to TRBJ1-2; D unclear. CDR3 length equals 14 residues. V lost 0 bases, J lost 8 bases, and 13 bases lay in between. Looked up from germline, CDR1 is LGHDT and CDR2 is YNNKEL (reference sequence).

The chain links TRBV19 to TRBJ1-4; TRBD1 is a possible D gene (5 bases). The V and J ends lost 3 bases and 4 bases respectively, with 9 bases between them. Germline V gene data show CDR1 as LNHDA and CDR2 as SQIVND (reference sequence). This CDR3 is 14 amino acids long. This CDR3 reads CASSIGGVNEKLFF. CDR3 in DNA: TGTGCCAGTAGTATCGGGGGTGTTAATGAAAAACTGTTTTTT.

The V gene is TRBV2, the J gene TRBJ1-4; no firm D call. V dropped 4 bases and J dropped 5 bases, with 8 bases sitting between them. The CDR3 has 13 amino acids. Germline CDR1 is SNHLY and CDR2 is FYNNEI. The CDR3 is CASSGIENEKLFF. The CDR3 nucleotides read TGTGCCAGCAGTGGTATAGAAAATGAAAAACTGTTTTTT.

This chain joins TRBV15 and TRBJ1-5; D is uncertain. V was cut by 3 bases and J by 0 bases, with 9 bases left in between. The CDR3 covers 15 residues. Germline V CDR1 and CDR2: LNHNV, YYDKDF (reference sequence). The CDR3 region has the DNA TGTGCCACCAGCAGTGACCTGTATAGCAATCAGCCCCAGCATTTT. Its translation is CATSSDLYSNQPQHF.

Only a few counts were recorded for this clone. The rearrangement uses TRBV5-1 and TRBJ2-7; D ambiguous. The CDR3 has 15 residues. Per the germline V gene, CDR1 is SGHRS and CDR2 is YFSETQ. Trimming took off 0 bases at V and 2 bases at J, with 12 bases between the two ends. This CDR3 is CASSLVSNPPYEQYF. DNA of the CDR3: TGCGCCAGCAGCTTGGTAAGCAACCCGCCCTACGAGCAGTACTTC.